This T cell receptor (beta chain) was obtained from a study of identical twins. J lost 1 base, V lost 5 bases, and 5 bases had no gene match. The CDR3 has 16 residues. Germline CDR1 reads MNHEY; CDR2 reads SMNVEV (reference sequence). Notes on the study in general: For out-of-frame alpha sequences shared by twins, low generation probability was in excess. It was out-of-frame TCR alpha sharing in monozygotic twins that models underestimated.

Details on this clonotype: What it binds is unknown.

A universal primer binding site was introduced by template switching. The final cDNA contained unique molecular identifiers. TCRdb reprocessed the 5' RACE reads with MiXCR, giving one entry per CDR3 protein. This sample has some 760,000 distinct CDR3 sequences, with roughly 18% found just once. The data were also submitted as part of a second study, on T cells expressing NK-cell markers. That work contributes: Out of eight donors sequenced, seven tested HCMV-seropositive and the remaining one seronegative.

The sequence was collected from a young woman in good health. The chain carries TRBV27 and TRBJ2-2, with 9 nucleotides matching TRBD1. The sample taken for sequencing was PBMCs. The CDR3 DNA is TGTGCCAGCAGTCCTGGGACAGGGTGGAACACCGGGGAGCTGTTTTTT. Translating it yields CASSPGTGWNTGELFF.